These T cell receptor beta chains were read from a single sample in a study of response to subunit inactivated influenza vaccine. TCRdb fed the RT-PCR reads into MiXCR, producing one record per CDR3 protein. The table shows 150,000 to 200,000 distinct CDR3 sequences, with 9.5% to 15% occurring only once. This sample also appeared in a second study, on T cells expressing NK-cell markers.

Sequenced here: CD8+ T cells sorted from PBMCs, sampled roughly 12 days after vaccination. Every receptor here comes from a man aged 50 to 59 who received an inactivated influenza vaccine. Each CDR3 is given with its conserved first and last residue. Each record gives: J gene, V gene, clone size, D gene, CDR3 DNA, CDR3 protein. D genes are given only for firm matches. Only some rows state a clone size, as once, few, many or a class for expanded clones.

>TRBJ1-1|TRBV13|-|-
TGTGCCAGCAGCTTAACGGGGTTCACTGAAGCTTTCTTT
CASSLTGFTEAFF
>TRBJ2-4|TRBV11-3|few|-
TGTGCCAGCAGCCTAGAAGGAACGGGTCTAGCCAAAAACATTCAGTACTTC
CASSLEGTGLAKNIQYF
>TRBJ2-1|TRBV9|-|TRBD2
TGTGCCAGCAGCGTGACTAGCGATAAACAGTTCTTC
CASSVTSDKQFF
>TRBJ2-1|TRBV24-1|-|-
TGTGCCACCAGTGTAGGGCAGTACAATGAGCAGTTCTTC
CATSVGQYNEQFF
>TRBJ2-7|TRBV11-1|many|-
TGTGCCAGCAGCTTAGCCGGGGCAGGTTCAATACCCCTATCCTACGAGCAGTACTTC
CASSLAGAGSIPLSYEQYF
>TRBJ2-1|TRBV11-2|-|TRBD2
TGTGCCAGCAGTTCCGCCGGCGGGAGGGAGTTCTTC
CASSSAGGREFF
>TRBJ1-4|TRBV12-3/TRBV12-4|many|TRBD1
TGTGCCAGCAGTCCTCACCTTAGGGGGCGGGAAGAAAAACTGTTTTTT
CASSPHLRGREEKLFF
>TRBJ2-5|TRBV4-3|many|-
TGCGCCAGCAGCCAAGACCAGGGGCTGGGGGGAGAGACCCAGTACTTC
CASSQDQGLGGETQYF
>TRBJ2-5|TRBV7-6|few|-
TGTGCCAGCAGCCCTCGGGACACCAATTATCAAGAGACCCAGTACTTC
CASSPRDTNYQETQYF
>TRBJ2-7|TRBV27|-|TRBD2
TGTGCCAGCAGTCTAATAGCGGGAGATTGGTTGTACGAGCAGTACTTC
CASSLIAGDWLYEQYF
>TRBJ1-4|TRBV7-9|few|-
TGTGCCAGCAGCTCCAGCGGAGACGGTAATGAAAAACTGTTTTTT
CASSSSGDGNEKLFF
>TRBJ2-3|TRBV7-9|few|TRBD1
TGTGCCAGCAGCTTAGGCGGCAGGGGGCGAGATACGCAGTATTTT
CASSLGGRGRDTQYF
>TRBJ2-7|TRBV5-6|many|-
TGTGCCAGCAGCTTGGAGGACGTTGTCACCTACGAGCAGTACTTC
CASSLEDVVTYEQYF
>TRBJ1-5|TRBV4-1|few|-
TGCGCCAGCAGCCAAGGAGACGGCAATCAGCCCCAGCATTTT
CASSQGDGNQPQHF
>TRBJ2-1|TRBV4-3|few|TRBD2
TGCGCCAGCAGCCAAGAGGGCAAGCGGGAGGGCCCAGATGAGCAGTTCTTC
CASSQEGKREGPDEQFF
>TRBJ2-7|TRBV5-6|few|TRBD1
TGTGCCAGCAGCCATTGGGGTATCGGGACAGGGTCCTACGAGCAGTACTTC
CASSHWGIGTGSYEQYF
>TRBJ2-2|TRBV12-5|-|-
TGTGCTAGTGGTTTGGTATCTGGGGGAGTTTTTGGAACCGGGGAGCTGTTTTTT
CASGLVSGGVFGTGELFF
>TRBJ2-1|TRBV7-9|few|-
TGTGCCAGCAGCCCAAATAACAATGAGCAGTTCTTC
CASSPNNNEQFF
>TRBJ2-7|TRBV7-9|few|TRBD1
TGTGCCAGCAGCCAAGTGCAGGGGGCTTACGAGCAGTACTTC
CASSQVQGAYEQYF
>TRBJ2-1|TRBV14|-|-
TGTGCCAGCAGCCAAGACAGGGTCAGCACCTACAATGAGCAGTTCTTC
CASSQDRVSTYNEQFF
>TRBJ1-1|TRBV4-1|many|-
TGCGCCAGCAGCCGAGTAGGGGAAGGCACTGAAGCTTTCTTT
CASSRVGEGTEAFF
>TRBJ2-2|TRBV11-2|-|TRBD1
TGTGCCAGCAGCCCCTATTTCGGGACAGGGGGATCCGGGGAGCTGTTTTTT
CASSPYFGTGGSGELFF